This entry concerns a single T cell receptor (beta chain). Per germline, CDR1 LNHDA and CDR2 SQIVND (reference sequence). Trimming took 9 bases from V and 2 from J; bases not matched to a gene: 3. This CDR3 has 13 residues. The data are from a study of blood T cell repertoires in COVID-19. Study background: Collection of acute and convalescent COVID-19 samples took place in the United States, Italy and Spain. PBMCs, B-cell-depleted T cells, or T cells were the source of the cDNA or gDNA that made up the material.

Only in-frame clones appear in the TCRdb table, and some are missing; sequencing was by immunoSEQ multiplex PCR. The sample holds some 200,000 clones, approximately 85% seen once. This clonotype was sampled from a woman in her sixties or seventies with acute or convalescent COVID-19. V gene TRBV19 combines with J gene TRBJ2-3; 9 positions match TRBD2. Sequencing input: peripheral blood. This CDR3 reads CASRTSATDTQYF. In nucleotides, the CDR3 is TGTGCCAGCCGGACTAGCGCCACAGATACGCAGTATTTT.